These 11 T cell receptor beta chains originate from one sample sequenced in a study of human T cells and chemical hapten exposure. Documented time point: pre-sensitization, week 0. Treatment noted: therapeutic diphenylcyclopropenone sensitization with weekly scalp DPC. TCRdb redid the calling of the RACE reads with MiXCR, one entry per CDR3 protein. The sample includes approximately 320,000 distinct CDR3 sequences, approximately 5.8% of them seen just once. The specimen comprised whole blood, sampled in connection with sensitization to the hapten diphenylcyclopropenone (DPC). Receptors were obtained from a woman aged 18-30 years with alopecia areata. Some clones in this sample may be carry-over from other donors' samples.

This clonotype was recorded at least ten times. The rearrangement uses TRBV28 and TRBJ1-5; unclear D gene. V was pared by 8 bases and J by 6 bases, with 8 bases between. CDR1 is MDHEN, CDR2 SYDVKM, per germline. This CDR3 has 11 residues. This CDR3 reads CASGVSQPQHF. CDR3 bases: TGTGCCAGCGGTGTCTCTCAGCCCCAGCATTTT.

The chain combines TRBV28 with TRBJ2-3, with D possibly matching TRBD2 (5 bases). The germline V gene encodes CDR1 MDHEN and CDR2 SYDVKM. The germline V and J ends were trimmed by 3 bases and 4 bases, with 11 bases remaining between them. The CDR3 is 14 residues long. The CDR3 protein is CASSLSGKADTQYF. The CDR3 DNA sequence: TGTGCCAGCAGTTTGTCGGGGAAGGCAGATACGCAGTATTTT.

This clonotype has ten or more counts. The V gene is TRBV7-9, the J gene TRBJ1-6, with TRBD1 matching 9 bases. The CDR3 is 16 residues long. V was clipped by 5 bases and J by 3 bases; unmatched bases: 5. The germline gives CDR1 SEHNR, CDR2 FQNEAQ (reference sequence). CDR3 loop: CASSPGQGFYNSPLHF. The CDR3 nucleotides read TGTGCCAGCAGCCCGGGACAGGGATTCTATAATTCACCCCTCCACTTT.

This clonotype has a count of ten or more. The genes are TRBV5-1 and TRBJ2-7; a possible D gene is TRBD2 (5 bases). The V gene lost 4 bases and the J gene lost 4 bases, with 15 bases spanning the gap. The CDR3 spans 14 residues. CDR1 SGHRS and CDR2 YFSETQ come from the germline V gene. The CDR3 region is CASSTTTTGYEQYF. CDR3 bases: TGCGCCAGCAGCACAACGACTACGGGGTACGAGCAGTACTTC. The complete variable domain, with remaining parts taken from reference TRBV5-1 and TRBJ2-7, reads KAGVTQTPRYLIKTRGQQVTLSCSPISGHRSVSWYQQTPGQGLQFLFEYFSETQRNKGNFPGRFSGRQFSNSRSEMNVSTLELGDSALYLCASSTTTTGYEQYFGPGTRLTVT.

The chain links TRBV6-5 to TRBJ2-7, with a tentative D call TRBD1 (5 bases). The CDR3 has 15 amino acids. The V and J ends lost 0 bases and 1 base respectively, with 10 bases between them. Germline lookup yields CDR1 MNHEY and CDR2 SVGAGI. CDR3 nucleotide sequence: TGTGCCAGCAGTTACTCGACAGATTCGTCCTACGAGCAGTACTTC. It yields the protein CASSYSTDSSYEQYF.

This chain connects TRBV7-2 to TRBJ2-1, with 8 bases fitting TRBD1. This CDR3 comprises 15 residues. CDR1 and CDR2 from the germline V gene are SGHTA and FQGNSA. The V gene end was trimmed by 1 base and the J gene end by 13 bases; junction bases not matched to a gene: 12. The CDR3 loop is CASSLVAGGAGRQFF. The CDR3 DNA is TGTGCCAGCAGCTTAGTGGCAGGGGGCGCGGGTCGTCAGTTCTTC. The complete variable domain, with remaining parts taken from reference TRBV7-2 and TRBJ2-1, reads GAGVSQSPSNKVTEKGKDVELRCDPISGHTALYWYRQSLGQGLEFLIYFQGNSAPDKSGLPSDRFSAERTGGSVSTLTIQRTQQEDSAVYLCASSLVAGGAGRQFFGPGTRLTVL.

This chain connects TRBV12-3 or TRBV12-4 to TRBJ1-1; D perhaps matches TRBD1 (6 bases). The ends were cut back, 6 bases at V and 5 bases at J, with 13 bases in the middle. There are 13 residues in the CDR3. Here the CDR3 reads CASRVQGMTEAFF. As DNA, the CDR3 is TGTGCCAGCAGGGTACAGGGAATGACTGAAGCTTTCTTT.

This clonotype was counted at least ten times. The chain recombines TRBV28 with TRBJ1-5; 7 bases are shared with TRBD1. The junction had 5 bases not matched to a gene; V was cut back by 5 bases and J by 4 bases. CDR3 size: 14 residues. Germline V gene sequence: CDR1 MDHEN, CDR2 SYDVKM. The CDR3 DNA reads as TGTGCCAGCAGTCGACAGGGACGGAATCAGCCCCAGCATTTT. Amino acids: CASSRQGRNQPQHF.

The chain has TRBV6-1 and TRBJ2-7, with D perhaps matching TRBD1 (6 bases). The length of the CDR3 is 16 residues. Trimming removed 0 bases from V and 7 bases from J, with 19 bases in between. Per germline, CDR1 MNHNS and CDR2 SASEGT. The CDR3 nucleotides read TGTGCCAGCAGTGAAGCGAGCCAGGGGCCCCGAGAAGAGCAGTACTTC. Its protein product is CASSEASQGPREEQYF.

This clonotype was observed at least ten times. This chain joins TRBV10-3 and TRBJ2-7; TRBD1 matches at 9 bases. The germline V gene encodes CDR1 ENHRY and CDR2 SYGVKD. The CDR3 is 13 amino acids. Unmatched junction bases numbered 6, after V lost 8 bases and J lost 4 bases. The CDR3 spells CAISRDRDYEQYF. In DNA, the CDR3 is TGTGCCATCTCCCGGGACAGGGATTACGAGCAGTACTTC.

This clonotype was counted many times. V and J are TRBV18 and TRBJ1-1; TRBD1 might be the D (6 bases). CDR1 and CDR2 (germline): KGHSH, LQKENI. V lost 8 bases, J lost 1 base, and 14 bases lay in between. The CDR3 loop spans 14 amino acids. CDR3 coding DNA: TGTGCCAGCGCGCACAGGGAGGGGAACACTGAAGCTTTCTTT. It yields the protein CASAHREGNTEAFF.